This passage covers 2 T cell receptor beta chains from one sample sequenced in a study of blood T cell repertoires in COVID-19. Only in-frame clones appear in the TCRdb table, and some are missing; sequencing was by immunoSEQ multiplex PCR. This sample yields some 350,000 clones, of which 70% to 90% are seen a single time; 3% belongs to the top ten. Sequenced: peripheral blood. The receptors derive from a human donor in a cohort sampled during active COVID-19.

This chain joins TRBV7-3 and TRBJ1-3; D unresolved. With 2 bases removed from V and 0 bases from J, the gap between germline ends came to 11 bases. The germline V gene has CDR1 SGHTA and CDR2 FQGTGA. The CDR3 covers 16 residues. CDR3 amino acids: CASSLGPALSGNTIYF. DNA for the CDR3: TGTGCCAGCAGCTTAGGGCCAGCTCTCTCTGGAAACACCATATATTTT.

This clone was detected only a few times. The rearrangement joins TRBV7-9 to TRBJ1-2; the match to TRBD1 covers 8 bases. The germline V gene encodes CDR1 SEHNR and CDR2 FQNEAQ (reference sequence). The V gene end was trimmed by 5 bases and the J gene end by 2 bases; junction bases not matched to a gene: 4. This CDR3 has 14 amino acids. The CDR3 sequence is CASSRGQGNYGYTF. The CDR3, as DNA: TGTGCCAGCAGCCGTGGACAGGGAAACTATGGCTACACCTTC.